This paragraph reports one TCR beta chain. Its antigen is not known. Unique molecular identifiers featured in how the TCRbeta library was prepared. MiXCR was run by TCRdb on the PCR reads, yielding one entry per CDR3 protein. The profile shows about 580,000 distinct CDR3 sequences, 20% to 25% of them singletons. These data originate in a study of T-cell reconstitution after alpha-beta-depleted transplantation in children. Study outcomes and limitations: Roughly two months post-transplant, alpha-beta T cells reportedly originated from several hundred graft clones that had expanded. After transplant, high TCRbeta diversity at day 60 in some patients arose from surviving recipient T cells and thymic progenitors. One year after transplant, T-cell counts and diversity came mostly from newly produced T cells.

V gave up 4 bases and J gave up 3 bases, with 18 bases separating them. This CDR3 has 16 amino acids. In germline, CDR1 is DFQATT, CDR2 SNEGSKA (reference sequence). The sequence was collected from a boy younger than two who had a stem cell transplant for acute myeloid leukemia, so the T cells may come from the graft donor. The sequenced sample was PBMCs, mostly from graft donor cells, obtained 360 days after TCRalphabeta/CD19-depleted stem cell transplant. The rearrangement joins TRBV20-1 to TRBJ2-2; possible D gene TRBD2, 7 bases. The CDR3 bases are TGCAGTGCTAAGGGGGGAGGGACACCTTACACCGGGGAGCTGTTTTTT. It is translated as CSAKGGGTPYTGELFF.